Sequencing of this T cell receptor beta chain was carried out in a study of shared clonotypes between healthy human individuals. Study-wide points: Few donors restricted represented genetic and exposure-history diversity. Clonotypes which were not shared had lower generation probabilities than clonotypes that all four donors shared.

Selected positively for CCR7 and CD45RO-negative, naive CD8 cells excluded terminally differentiated effector memory CD45RA+ cells. Nashville, Tennessee was home to all donors, who were Caucasian adults. Deletions cut 1 base from V and 5 bases from J, with 14 bases between. This CDR3 has 15 amino acids. Looked up from germline, CDR1 is MGHRA and CDR2 is YSYEKL. Sorted-subset replicate PCRs used approximately 190 ng of genomic DNA. This amount corresponded to about 29,000 T cell genomes. Profiled with immunoSEQ multiplex PCR; TCRdb holds only in-frame clones, not every one. Of roughly 1,800,000 clones listed, roughly 95% were seen once; the top ten hold more than 0.95%. As concerns this clone: Antigen specificity is unknown.

The sample was naive CD8+ T cells sorted from blood. The J gene is TRBJ2-5, the V gene TRBV4-1, with D perhaps being TRBD1 or TRBD2 (7 bases each). This receptor was obtained from a man younger than 35 in good health. The CDR3 spells CASSQGQGAGETQYF. In DNA, the CDR3 is TGCGCCAGCAGCCAAGGACAGGGAGCGGGGGAGACCCAGTACTTC.